This TCR beta chain is drawn from a study of shared clonotypes between healthy human individuals. Study conclusions and caveats: The naive CD4 repertoires of several donors were compared, and roughly 5% of clonotypes were shared.

The germline CDR1 and CDR2 sequences are MDHEN and SYDVKM. J lost 1 base, V lost 4 bases, and 7 bases had no gene match. There are 15 residues in the CDR3. How the authors handled the data: ImmunoSEQ gave junction-only sequences without quality scores, so filtering differed. The table came from immunoSEQ multiplex PCR; TCRdb's copy has only in-frame clones and leaves some out. V, J and clone size are taken as reported in that table, and D and trimming were inferred from the DNA itself. This table holds about 2 million clones, around 95% found once. A single count supports this clone. Its cognate antigen is unknown.

The chain employs TRBV28 and TRBJ2-7; TRBD1 matches at 7 bases. This TCR came from a man aged 18 to 35 in good health. The sequenced material came from naive CD4+ T cells sorted from blood. Specified subset: CD45RA+ positively selected. The CDR3 here is CASSSTGVGSYEQYF. The DNA for the CDR3 is TGTGCCAGCAGTTCTACAGGGGTTGGATCCTACGAGCAGTACTTC. Using reference TRBV28 and TRBJ2-7 for the parts outside the CDR3, the full variable domain is DVKVTQSSRYLVKRTGEKVFLECVQDMDHENMFWYRQDPGLGLRLIYFSYDVKMKEKGDIPEGYSVSREKKERFSLILESASTNQTSMYLCASSSTGVGSYEQYFGPGTRLTVT.